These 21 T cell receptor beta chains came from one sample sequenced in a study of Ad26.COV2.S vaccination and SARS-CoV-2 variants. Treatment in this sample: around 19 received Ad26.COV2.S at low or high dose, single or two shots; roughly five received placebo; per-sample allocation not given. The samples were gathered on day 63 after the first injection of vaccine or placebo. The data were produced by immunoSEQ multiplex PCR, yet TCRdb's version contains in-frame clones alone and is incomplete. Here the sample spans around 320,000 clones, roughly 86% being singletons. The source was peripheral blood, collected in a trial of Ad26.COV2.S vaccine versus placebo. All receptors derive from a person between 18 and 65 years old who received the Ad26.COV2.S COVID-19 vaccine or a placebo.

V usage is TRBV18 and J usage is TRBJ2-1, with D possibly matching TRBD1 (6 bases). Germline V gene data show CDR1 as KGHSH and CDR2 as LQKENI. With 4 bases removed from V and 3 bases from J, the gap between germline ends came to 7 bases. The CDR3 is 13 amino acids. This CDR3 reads CASSLDSYNEQFF. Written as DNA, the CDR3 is TGTGCCAGCTCACTGGACAGCTACAATGAGCAGTTCTTC.

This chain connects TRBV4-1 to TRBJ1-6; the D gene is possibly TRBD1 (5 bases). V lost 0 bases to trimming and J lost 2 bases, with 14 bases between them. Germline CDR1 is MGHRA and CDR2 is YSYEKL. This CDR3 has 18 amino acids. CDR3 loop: CASSQEVQGRTYNSPLHF. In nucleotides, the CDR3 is TGCGCCAGCAGCCAAGAGGTTCAGGGTAGGACCTATAATTCACCCCTCCACTTT.

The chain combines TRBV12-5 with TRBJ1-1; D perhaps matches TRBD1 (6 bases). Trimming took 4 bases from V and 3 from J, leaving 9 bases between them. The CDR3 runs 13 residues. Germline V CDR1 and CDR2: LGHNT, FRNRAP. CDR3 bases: TGTGCTAGTGGTTGGTGGACAGACACTGAAGCTTTCTTT. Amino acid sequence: CASGWWTDTEAFF.

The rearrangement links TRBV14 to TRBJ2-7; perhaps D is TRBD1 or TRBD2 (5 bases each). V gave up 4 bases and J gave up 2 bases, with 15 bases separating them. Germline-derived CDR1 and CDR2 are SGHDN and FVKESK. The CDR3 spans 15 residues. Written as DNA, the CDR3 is TGTGCCAGCAGCCCACGGGGCCTCAAGACCTACGAGCAGTACTTC. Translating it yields CASSPRGLKTYEQYF.

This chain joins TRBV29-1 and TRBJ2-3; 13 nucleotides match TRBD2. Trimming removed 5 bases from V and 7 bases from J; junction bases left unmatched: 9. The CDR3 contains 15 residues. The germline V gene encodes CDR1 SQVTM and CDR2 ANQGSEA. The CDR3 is CSVCGLAGDANTQYF. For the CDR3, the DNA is TGCAGCGTTTGTGGACTAGCGGGGGATGCTAATACGCAGTATTTT.

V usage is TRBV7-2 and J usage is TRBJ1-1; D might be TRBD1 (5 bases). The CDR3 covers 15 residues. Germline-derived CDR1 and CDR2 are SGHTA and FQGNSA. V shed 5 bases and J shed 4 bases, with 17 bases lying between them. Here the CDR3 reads CASSQRGSGLTEAFF. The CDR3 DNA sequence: TGTGCCAGCAGCCAGAGGGGATCAGGGCTCACTGAAGCTTTCTTT.

CDR3 residues: CASQRGTGEKLFF. CDR3 bases: TGTGCCAGCCAACGGGGGACGGGTGAAAAACTGTTTTTT. The rearrangement joins TRBV2 to TRBJ1-4, with D perhaps TRBD1 (5 bases). Germline values: CDR1 SNHLY, CDR2 FYNNEI. Between the trimmed V and J ends, which lost 8 bases and 7 bases, there was a span of 14 bases. There are 13 residues in the CDR3.

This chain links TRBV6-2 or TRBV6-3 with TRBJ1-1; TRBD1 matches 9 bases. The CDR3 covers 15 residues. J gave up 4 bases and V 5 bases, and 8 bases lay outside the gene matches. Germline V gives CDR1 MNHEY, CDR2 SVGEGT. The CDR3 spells CASSPSGGQGTEAFF. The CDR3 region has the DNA TGTGCCAGCAGTCCCTCTGGGGGACAGGGCACTGAAGCTTTCTTT.

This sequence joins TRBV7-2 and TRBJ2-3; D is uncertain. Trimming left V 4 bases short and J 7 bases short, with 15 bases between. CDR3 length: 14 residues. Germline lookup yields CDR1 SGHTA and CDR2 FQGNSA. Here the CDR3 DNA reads TGTGCCAGCAGCTCCCCACCGGGTTGGTATACGCAGTATTTT. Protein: CASSSPPGWYTQYF. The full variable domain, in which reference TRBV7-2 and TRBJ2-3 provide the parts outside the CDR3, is GAGVSQSPSNKVTEKGKDVELRCDPISGHTALYWYRQSLGQGLEFLIYFQGNSAPDKSGLPSDRFSAERTGGSVSTLTIQRTQQEDSAVYLCASSSPPGWYTQYFGPGTRLTVL.

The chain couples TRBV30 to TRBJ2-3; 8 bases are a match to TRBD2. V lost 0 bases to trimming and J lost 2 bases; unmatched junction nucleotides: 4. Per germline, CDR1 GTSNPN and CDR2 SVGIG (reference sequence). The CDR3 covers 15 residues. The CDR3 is CAWSVAGAVTDTQYF. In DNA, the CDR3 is TGTGCCTGGAGTGTAGCGGGGGCCGTCACAGATACGCAGTATTTT.

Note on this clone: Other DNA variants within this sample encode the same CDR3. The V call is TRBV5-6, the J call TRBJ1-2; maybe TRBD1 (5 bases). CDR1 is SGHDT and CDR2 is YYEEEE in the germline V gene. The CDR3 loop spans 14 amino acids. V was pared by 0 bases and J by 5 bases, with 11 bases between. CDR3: CASSLARQLYGYTF. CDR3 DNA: TGTGCCAGCAGCTTGGCCCGACAGCTATATGGCTACACCTTC.

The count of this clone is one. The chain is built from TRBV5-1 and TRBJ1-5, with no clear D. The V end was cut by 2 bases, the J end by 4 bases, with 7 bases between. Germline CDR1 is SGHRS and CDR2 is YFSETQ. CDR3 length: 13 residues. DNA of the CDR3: TGCGCCAGCAGCTTAACCGGGAATCAGCCCCAGCATTTT. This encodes CASSLTGNQPQHF.

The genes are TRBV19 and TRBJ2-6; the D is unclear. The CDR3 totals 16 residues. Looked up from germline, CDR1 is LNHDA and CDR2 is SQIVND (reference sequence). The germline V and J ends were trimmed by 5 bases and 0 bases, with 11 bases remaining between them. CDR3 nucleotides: TGTGCCAGTAGTCCAATGCACCTCTCTGGGGCCAACGTCCTGACTTTC. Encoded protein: CASSPMHLSGANVLTF.

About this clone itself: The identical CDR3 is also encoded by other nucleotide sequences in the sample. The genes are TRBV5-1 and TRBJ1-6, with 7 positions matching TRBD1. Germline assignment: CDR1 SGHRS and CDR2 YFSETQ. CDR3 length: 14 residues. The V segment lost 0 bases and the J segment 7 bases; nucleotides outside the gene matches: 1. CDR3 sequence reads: CASSLETGNSPLHF. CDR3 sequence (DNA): TGCGCCAGCAGCTTGGAGACAGGGAATTCACCCCTCCACTTT.

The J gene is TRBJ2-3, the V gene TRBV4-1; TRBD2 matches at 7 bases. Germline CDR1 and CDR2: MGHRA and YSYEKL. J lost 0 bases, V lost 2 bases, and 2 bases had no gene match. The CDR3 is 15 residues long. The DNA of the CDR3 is TGCGCCAGCAGCCAATGGGGAGGGAGCACAGATACGCAGTATTTT. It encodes CASSQWGGSTDTQYF.

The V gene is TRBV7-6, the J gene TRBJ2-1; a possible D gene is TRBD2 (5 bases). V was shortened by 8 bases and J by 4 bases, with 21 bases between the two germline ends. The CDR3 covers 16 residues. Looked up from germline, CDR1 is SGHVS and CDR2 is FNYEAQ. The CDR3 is CASVPRGSSMYNEQFF. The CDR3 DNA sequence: TGTGCCAGCGTCCCACGGGGTAGCTCTATGTACAATGAGCAGTTCTTC.

The DNA of the CDR3 is TGTGCCAGTAGTCCCTACAGGGGGCTGAGAGATACGCAGTATTTT. This encodes CASSPYRGLRDTQYF. The chain recombines TRBV19 with TRBJ2-3, with 9 bases aligning to TRBD1. The V gene end was trimmed by 5 bases and the J gene end by 5 bases; junction bases not matched to a gene: 8. The CDR3 covers 15 residues. The germline gives CDR1 LNHDA, CDR2 SQIVND (reference sequence).

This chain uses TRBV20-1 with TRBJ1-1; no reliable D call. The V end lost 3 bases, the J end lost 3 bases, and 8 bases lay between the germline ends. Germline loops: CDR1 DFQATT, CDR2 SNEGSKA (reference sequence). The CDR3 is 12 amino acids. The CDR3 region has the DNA TGCAGTGCTAGTCAGCAGTACACTGAAGCTTTCTTT. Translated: CSASQQYTEAFF.

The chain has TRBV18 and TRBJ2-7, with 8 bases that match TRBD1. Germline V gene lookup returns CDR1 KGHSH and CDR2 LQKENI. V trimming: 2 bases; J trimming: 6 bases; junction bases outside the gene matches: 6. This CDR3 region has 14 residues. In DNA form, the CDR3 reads TGTGCCAGCTCACCAGCAGGGGGCTACCTCGAGCAGTACTTC. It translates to CASSPAGGYLEQYF.

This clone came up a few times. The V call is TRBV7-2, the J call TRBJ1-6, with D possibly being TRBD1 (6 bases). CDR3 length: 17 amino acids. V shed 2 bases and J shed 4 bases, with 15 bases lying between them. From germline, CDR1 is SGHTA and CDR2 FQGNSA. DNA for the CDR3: TGTGCCAGCAGCTTATCAGGGGAAGGGTATTATAATTCACCCCTCCACTTT. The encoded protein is CASSLSGEGYYNSPLHF.

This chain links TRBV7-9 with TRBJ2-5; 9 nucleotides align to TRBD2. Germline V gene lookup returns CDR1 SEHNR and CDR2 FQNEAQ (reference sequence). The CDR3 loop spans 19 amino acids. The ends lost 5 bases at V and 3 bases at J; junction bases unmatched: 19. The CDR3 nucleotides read TGTGCCAGCAGCCTCGGTGGAAAGCGGGGGGTCCGTAAGGAAGAGACCCAGTACTTC. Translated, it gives CASSLGGKRGVRKEETQYF.